This T cell receptor beta chain emerged from a study of T cells after yellow fever vaccination. General study findings and limits: It was a weaker secondary response, yet one that peaked faster, at day 5 versus 15. After the booster, approximately 95% of CD4 and 88% of CD8 primary-response clones were re-detected.

As for this clonotype: Its target is unknown.

CDR1 is MNHNS and CDR2 is SASEGT in the germline V gene. Trimming took off 11 bases at V and 5 bases at J, with 18 bases between the two ends. The CDR3 extends over 13 amino acids. TCRdb processed the 5' RACE reads anew with MiXCR; each CDR3 protein has one entry. The sample gives 600,000 to 750,000 distinct CDR3 sequences, approximately 13% of which show up once; under 15% is in the top ten. The chain uses TRBV6-1 and TRBJ2-5; tentative D call: TRBD2 (6 bases). This sequence was found in a man aged 25 to 45 who received the YFV17D yellow fever vaccine. Sequenced here: PBMCs, sampled on the day of the yellow fever booster vaccination. The CDR3 DNA reads as TGTGCCTCGACGTGGACCCGGGGGGAGACCCAGTACTTC. This codes for CASTWTRGETQYF.